This TCR beta chain appears in the sequencing data of a study of cytomegalovirus exposure and HLA in healthy donors. Overall study findings and caveats: Generally TCR sequences proved uncommon, though certain public TCRs appeared in numerous donors. Productive rates of about 90% or about 30% were seen for most TCR beta V segments in an earlier analysis.

A word on this clone: Its specificity is unknown.

CDR1 SGHAT and CDR2 FQNNGV come from the germline V gene. Trimming shortened V by 4 bases and J by 5 bases, and 5 bases separated the two germline ends. The CDR3 is 11 residues long. Use of 60 Vbeta and 13 Jbeta primers characterized the PCR. Under the authors' procedure: About 88 million unique TCR beta chains, around 11 million of them shared, were counted by a later analysis. The table came from immunoSEQ multiplex PCR; TCRdb's copy has only in-frame clones and leaves some out. The V and J calls and clone size come from that table; D and trimming were worked out from the DNA. The table has about 120,000 clones, around four fifths seen once.

V and J are TRBV11-2 and TRBJ2-5; D uncertain. This receptor was obtained from a man in his sixties in good health and CMV-seropositive. Sequences were obtained from PBMCs. The CDR3 DNA reads as TGTGCCAGCAGCTCCGTTGAGACCCAGTACTTC. Amino acid sequence: CASSSVETQYF.